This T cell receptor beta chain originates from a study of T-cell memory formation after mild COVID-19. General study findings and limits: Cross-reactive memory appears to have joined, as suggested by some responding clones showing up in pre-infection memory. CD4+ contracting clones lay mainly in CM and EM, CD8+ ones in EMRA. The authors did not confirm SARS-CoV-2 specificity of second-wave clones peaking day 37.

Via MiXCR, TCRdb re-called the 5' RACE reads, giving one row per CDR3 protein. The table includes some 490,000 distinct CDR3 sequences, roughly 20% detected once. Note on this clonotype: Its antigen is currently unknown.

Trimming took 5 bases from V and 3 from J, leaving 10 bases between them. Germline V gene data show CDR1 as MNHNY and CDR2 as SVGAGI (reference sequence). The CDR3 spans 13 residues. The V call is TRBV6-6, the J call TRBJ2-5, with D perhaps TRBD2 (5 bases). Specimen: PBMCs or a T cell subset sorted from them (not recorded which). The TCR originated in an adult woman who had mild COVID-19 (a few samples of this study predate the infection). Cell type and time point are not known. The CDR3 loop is CASSDDYKETQYF. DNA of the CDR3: TGTGCCAGCAGTGACGACTACAAAGAGACCCAGTACTTC.